This is a list of T cell receptor beta chains from one sample in a study of OX40 agonist ivuxolimab in advanced cancers. Generated by immunoSEQ multiplex PCR, the TCRdb table keeps only in-frame clones and is missing some. The top ten clones hold more than 3% of a sample with about 41,000 clones, 70% to 90% of them seen once. The sequencing used CD4+ or CD8+ T cells sorted from blood, collected in a trial of the OX40 agonist ivuxolimab. The receptor source for this set is an adult with an advanced solid tumor such as melanoma, head and neck, liver or kidney cancer. CDR3s include the opening cysteine and the closing phenylalanine or tryptophan. Each record gives: J gene, clone size, D gene, V gene, CDR3 DNA, CDR3 protein. D genes are given only for firm matches. A clone size is listed for some rows: how often the clone was seen (once, few, many), or a class if it is expanded.

j_gene: TRBJ1-6; abundance: NA; d_gene: NA; v_gene: TRBV11-2; CDR3nt: TGTGCCAGCAGGATCACGGGGCGGGGCCATAATTCACCCCTCCACTTT; CDR3aa: CASRITGRGHNSPLHF
j_gene: TRBJ2-1; abundance: NA; d_gene: TRBD2; v_gene: TRBV28; CDR3nt: TGTGCCACCCTACTAGCGGGAGCTCCCAATGAGCAGTTCTTC; CDR3aa: CATLLAGAPNEQFF
j_gene: TRBJ1-5; abundance: NA; d_gene: NA; v_gene: TRBV5-4; CDR3nt: TGTGCCAGCAGCTCCTCGGGACAAGTATATCAGCCCCAGCATTTT; CDR3aa: CASSSSGQVYQPQHF
j_gene: TRBJ1-1; abundance: NA; d_gene: NA; v_gene: TRBV6-5; CDR3nt: TGTGCCAGCAGTTACTCGGGGGGGAATGTTGTTGGAGCTTTCTTT; CDR3aa: CASSYSGGNVVGAFF
j_gene: TRBJ2-7; abundance: NA; d_gene: TRBD2; v_gene: TRBV14; CDR3nt: TGTGCCAGCAGTCCCACAGGGTCCAGACAGGGACTAGCGGGATACGAGCAGTACTTC; CDR3aa: CASSPTGSRQGLAGYEQYF
j_gene: TRBJ2-1; abundance: NA; d_gene: TRBD2; v_gene: TRBV5-1; CDR3nt: TGCGCCAGCAGCCAGCGGGAGGGTGAGCAGTTCTTC; CDR3aa: CASSQREGEQFF
j_gene: TRBJ1-6; abundance: NA; d_gene: NA; v_gene: TRBV29-1; CDR3nt: TGCAGCGTCGGTACCGGGACGGACAATTCACCCCTCCACTTT; CDR3aa: CSVGTGTDNSPLHF
j_gene: TRBJ2-3; abundance: NA; d_gene: TRBD2; v_gene: TRBV7-8; CDR3nt: TGTGCCAGCAGCTTAGTGGGGGCGGGAGGAAATACGCAGTATTTT; CDR3aa: CASSLVGAGGNTQYF
j_gene: TRBJ2-1; abundance: NA; d_gene: TRBD2; v_gene: TRBV7-3; CDR3nt: TGTGCCAGCAGCTTATGGGGCGGGAGGGCCGGTGGCAATGAGCAGTTCTTC; CDR3aa: CASSLWGGRAGGNEQFF
j_gene: TRBJ2-7; abundance: NA; d_gene: NA; v_gene: TRBV30; CDR3nt: TGTGCCTGGACGGCGAGTAACGAGCAGTACTTC; CDR3aa: CAWTASNEQYF
j_gene: TRBJ1-2; abundance: medium-sized; d_gene: NA; v_gene: TRBV28; CDR3nt: TGTGCCAGCACTCTCCAGGGAATCGATGGCTACACCTTC; CDR3aa: CASTLQGIDGYTF
j_gene: TRBJ1-3; abundance: NA; d_gene: NA; v_gene: TRBV28; CDR3nt: TGTGCCAGCAGCGGAAACACCATATATTTT; CDR3aa: CASSGNTIYF
j_gene: TRBJ2-1; abundance: NA; d_gene: TRBD1; v_gene: TRBV11-3; CDR3nt: TGTGCCAGCAGCTTCGAGGGGGCACTGGTTGAGCAGTTCTTC; CDR3aa: CASSFEGALVEQFF
j_gene: TRBJ1-5; abundance: NA; d_gene: NA; v_gene: TRBV7-2; CDR3nt: TGTGCCAGCAGCATCAGGACTAATCAGCCCCAGCATTTT; CDR3aa: CASSIRTNQPQHF
j_gene: TRBJ2-5; abundance: NA; d_gene: NA; v_gene: TRBV5-4; CDR3nt: TGTGCCAGCAGCTTGGTAGGTGAAGAGACCCAGTACTTC; CDR3aa: CASSLVGEETQYF
j_gene: TRBJ1-5; abundance: NA; d_gene: TRBD1; v_gene: TRBV10-3; CDR3nt: TGTGCCATCAGCGAGACAGGGGTTCAGCCCCAGCATTTT; CDR3aa: CAISETGVQPQHF
j_gene: TRBJ2-2; abundance: NA; d_gene: NA; v_gene: TRBV2; CDR3nt: TGTGCCAGCAGGATATTCACCGGGGAGCTGTTTTTT; CDR3aa: CASRIFTGELFF
j_gene: TRBJ1-5; abundance: NA; d_gene: TRBD1; v_gene: TRBV6-6; CDR3nt: TGTGCCAGCAGTCCGTTTCAGGGGGATCGGCCCCAGCATTTT; CDR3aa: CASSPFQGDRPQHF
j_gene: TRBJ2-5; abundance: NA; d_gene: TRBD2; v_gene: TRBV19; CDR3nt: TGTGCCAGTAGTTTGGCTAGCGGGAGGGCCCGGGAGACCCAGTACTTC; CDR3aa: CASSLASGRARETQYF
j_gene: TRBJ2-7; abundance: NA; d_gene: NA; v_gene: TRBV6-5; CDR3nt: TGTGCCAGCAGTTACTCGTCAGGGCCCAGCTCCTACGAGCAGTACTTC; CDR3aa: CASSYSSGPSSYEQYF
j_gene: TRBJ2-1; abundance: NA; d_gene: NA; v_gene: TRBV15; CDR3nt: TGTGCCACCAGCAGAGCGACAGGGACTGCCTACAATGAGCAGTTCTTC; CDR3aa: CATSRATGTAYNEQFF
j_gene: TRBJ1-1; abundance: NA; d_gene: NA; v_gene: TRBV11-3; CDR3nt: TGTGCCAGCAGCTTTGGGGTCGGAACTGAAGCTTTCTTT; CDR3aa: CASSFGVGTEAFF
j_gene: TRBJ2-3; abundance: NA; d_gene: TRBD2; v_gene: TRBV19; CDR3nt: TGTGCCAGTAGGACTAGCGGGATCGGAGATACGCAGTATTTT; CDR3aa: CASRTSGIGDTQYF
j_gene: TRBJ2-5; abundance: NA; d_gene: TRBD2; v_gene: TRBV5-4; CDR3nt: TGTGCCAGCAGCTTGGCCGGACTAGCGGGACAAGAGACCCAGTACTTC; CDR3aa: CASSLAGLAGQETQYF
j_gene: TRBJ1-5; abundance: medium-sized; d_gene: NA; v_gene: TRBV5-4; CDR3nt: TGTGCCAGCAGCTTGGATACAGATCAGCCCCAGCATTTT; CDR3aa: CASSLDTDQPQHF
j_gene: TRBJ1-2; abundance: NA; d_gene: NA; v_gene: TRBV11-3; CDR3nt: TGTGCCAGCAGCTTAGGGCGACAGAACTATGGCTACACCTTC; CDR3aa: CASSLGRQNYGYTF
j_gene: TRBJ1-3; abundance: NA; d_gene: NA; v_gene: TRBV6-1; CDR3nt: TGTGCCAGCCGTAAAACAGGAAACACCATATATTTT; CDR3aa: CASRKTGNTIYF
j_gene: TRBJ2-5; abundance: NA; d_gene: NA; v_gene: TRBV29-1; CDR3nt: TGCAGCCTTGGAGACGGGGAGACCCAGTACTTC; CDR3aa: CSLGDGETQYF
j_gene: TRBJ2-1; abundance: NA; d_gene: NA; v_gene: TRBV4-1; CDR3nt: TGCGCCAGCAGCCAAGATCTTACAGGGTTCTACTCCTACAATGAGCAGTTCTTC; CDR3aa: CASSQDLTGFYSYNEQFF
j_gene: TRBJ2-5; abundance: NA; d_gene: NA; v_gene: TRBV27; CDR3nt: TGTGCCAGGAGAGGGACCCAGTACTTC; CDR3aa: CARRGTQYF